One sample yielded the 32 T cell receptor beta chains listed below, sequenced in a study of naive and memory T cell subsets. Stated treatment: skin biopsy from PPD injection site in Mantoux-positive individual. The library had UMIs added by 3' ligation of an oligonucleotide to TCR cDNA. The SP2 primer and nested alpha and beta constant region primers amplified ligated cDNA in four rounds. Using its own MiXCR run on the UMI-ligation and nested PCR reads, TCRdb lists one record per CDR3 protein. Among about 37,000 distinct CDR3 sequences listed, approximately 11% were seen once. The sample consisted of skin, taken from a tuberculin skin test site. Source of these receptors: an adult in good health.

This clonotype showed up just a few times. The J gene is TRBJ1-5, the V gene TRBV27; D possibly corresponds to TRBD1 (5 bases). The CDR3 has 11 residues. The V end lost 8 bases, the J end lost 4 bases, and 6 bases lay between the germline ends. Germline V CDR1 and CDR2: MNHEY, SMNVEV (reference sequence). CDR3 sequence (DNA): TGTGCCAGCGGGGGAAATCAGCCCCAGCATTTT. Translated: CASGGNQPQHF.

This clonotype appeared a few times. The chain joins TRBV6-5 to TRBJ2-5; 8 bases agree with TRBD1. J was trimmed by 2 bases and V by 6 bases; bases with no gene match: 8. The germline gives CDR1 MNHEY, CDR2 SVGAGI. The CDR3 runs to 15 residues. The CDR3 DNA is TGTGCCAGCAGACCAAGCCGGGACAGGCAAGAGACCCAGTACTTC. Translation gives CASRPSRDRQETQYF.

The table lists this clonotype with many counts. The V gene is TRBV7-2, the J gene TRBJ2-7; 10 bases are shared with TRBD2. Trimming took 5 bases from V and 2 from J; bases not matched to a gene: 3. The CDR3 is 14 residues long. CDR1 is SGHTA, CDR2 FQGNSA, per germline. The CDR3 coding sequence is TGTGCCAGCAGCCCGGGACTAGCGACCTACGAGCAGTACTTC. Translated: CASSPGLATYEQYF.

This clonotype was detected many times. This rearrangement joins TRBV5-1 to TRBJ1-1, with D possibly matching TRBD1 (5 bases). Germline values: CDR1 SGHRS, CDR2 YFSETQ. The CDR3 extends over 13 amino acids. Trimming left V 1 base short and J 1 base short, with 5 bases between. CDR3 sequence reads: CASSLQGNTEAFF. In DNA, the CDR3 is TGCGCCAGCAGCTTGCAGGGGAACACTGAAGCTTTCTTT.

This clonotype was detected ten times or more. The chain joins TRBV5-1 to TRBJ2-7; TRBD2 aligns across 8 bases. Trimming removed 1 base from V and 0 bases from J; junction bases left unmatched: 3. CDR3 length: 15 residues. Germline assignment: CDR1 SGHRS and CDR2 YFSETQ. CDR3 sequence reads: CASSLSTSGSYEQYF. CDR3 sequence (DNA): TGCGCCAGCAGCTTGTCCACTAGCGGCTCCTACGAGCAGTACTTC. Complete variable domain (other parts from reference TRBV5-1 and TRBJ2-7): KAGVTQTPRYLIKTRGQQVTLSCSPISGHRSVSWYQQTPGQGLQFLFEYFSETQRNKGNFPGRFSGRQFSNSRSEMNVSTLELGDSALYLCASSLSTSGSYEQYFGPGTRLTVT.

This clonotype came up many times. This chain uses TRBV5-4 with TRBJ1-2, with a tentative D call TRBD1 (5 bases). The V end was cut by 2 bases, the J end by 4 bases, with 18 bases between. This CDR3 is 16 amino acids long. Germline lookup yields CDR1 SGHNT and CDR2 YYREEE (reference sequence). The CDR3 DNA sequence: TGTGCCAGCAGCTTACGACGAGGGGCCGCGGGCTATGGCTACACCTTC. This gives the protein CASSLRRGAAGYGYTF.

The V gene is TRBV28, the J gene TRBJ2-7; D possibly corresponds to TRBD2 (5 bases). V was clipped by 5 bases and J by 6 bases, with 17 bases between them. Per the germline V gene, CDR1 is MDHEN and CDR2 is SYDVKM. The CDR3 covers 14 residues. In DNA, the CDR3 is TGTGCCAGCAGTCAACTAACCCCTCGGGGCGAGCAGTACTTC. This gives the protein CASSQLTPRGEQYF.

This clonotype is medium-sized (0.01 to 0.1%). The J gene is TRBJ2-5, the V gene TRBV5-1; D gene ambiguous. Trimming cost V 1 base and J 0 bases, with 7 bases left between them. CDR1 is SGHRS, CDR2 YFSETQ, per germline. This CDR3 has 14 amino acids. In DNA form, the CDR3 reads TGCGCCAGCAGCTTGCTCTCAGACCAAGAGACCCAGTACTTC. This gives the protein CASSLLSDQETQYF.

This clonotype was recorded a few times. The rearrangement joins TRBV11-2 to TRBJ2-1; TRBD2 agrees at 9 bases. This CDR3 is built from 14 residues. Unmatched junction bases numbered 7, after V lost 5 bases and J lost 8 bases. Germline V gene lookup returns CDR1 SGHAT and CDR2 FQNNGV. The CDR3 loop reads CASSNPGLADEQFF. CDR3 in DNA: TGTGCCAGCAGCAACCCGGGACTAGCAGATGAGCAGTTCTTC.

This clonotype was found a few times. The V and J genes are TRBV10-2 and TRBJ2-7; D unclear. Between the trimmed V and J ends, which lost 6 bases and 3 bases, there was a span of 6 bases. The CDR3 extends over 11 amino acids. Germline CDR1 and CDR2: WSHSY and SAAADI. The DNA of the CDR3 is TGCGCCAGCAGGGCCTACTACGAGCAGTACTTC. Translation gives CASRAYYEQYF.

There are many counts of this clonotype. The chain carries TRBV11-2 and TRBJ2-3; TRBD1 aligns across 10 bases. Trimming took 3 bases from V and 5 from J; bases not matched to a gene: 5. The CDR3 runs to 15 residues. Germline CDR1 reads SGHAT; CDR2 reads FQNNGV. CDR3 coding DNA: TGTGCCAGCAGCTTCCGGGACAGGGGTAGAGATACGCAGTATTTT. Amino acids: CASSFRDRGRDTQYF.

This clonotype was counted ten times or more. The chain recombines TRBV7-9 with TRBJ2-5; D possibly corresponds to TRBD2 (5 bases). The ends were cut back, 3 bases at V and 2 bases at J, with 13 bases in the middle. The CDR3 has 15 amino acids. The germline gives CDR1 SEHNR, CDR2 FQNEAQ (reference sequence). The CDR3 region has the DNA TGTGCCAGCAGCTTTGTCCACGAGGGTCAAGAGACCCAGTACTTC. It translates to CASSFVHEGQETQYF. Supplemented by reference TRBV7-9 and TRBJ2-5, the full variable domain reads DTGVSQNPRHKITKRGQNVTFRCDPISEHNRLYWYRQTLGQGPEFLTYFQNEAQLEKSRLLSDRFSAERPKGSFSTLEIQRTEQGDSAMYLCASSFVHEGQETQYFGPGTRLLVL.

This clonotype was seen repeatedly, ten times or more. The chain combines TRBV12-3 or TRBV12-4 with TRBJ1-2, with D possibly TRBD1 on 5 matching bases. The CDR3 length is 15 residues. V was clipped by 7 bases and J by 2 bases, with 17 bases between them. The CDR3 loop reads CASTPERAGNYGYTF. As DNA, the CDR3 is TGTGCCAGCACCCCAGAGCGGGCAGGGAACTATGGCTACACCTTC.

This clonotype was counted between two and nine times. The V call is TRBV18, the J call TRBJ2-4; TRBD2 might be the D (6 bases). CDR1 is KGHSH, CDR2 LQKENI, per germline. V lost 4 bases and J 7 bases, leaving 11 bases between the germline ends. The CDR3 consists of 13 residues. The CDR3, as DNA: TGTGCCAGCTCACAACCGGGAGAGAACATTCAGTACTTC. The encoded protein is CASSQPGENIQYF.

This chain connects TRBV28 to TRBJ2-1, with TRBD2 identical over 9 bases. Germline CDR1 is MDHEN and CDR2 is SYDVKM. CDR3 size: 14 residues. V trimming: 7 bases; J trimming: 5 bases; junction bases outside the gene matches: 6. CDR3 in DNA: TGTGCCAGCATTCCTAGCGGGGTCCACAATGAGCAGTTCTTC. It translates to CASIPSGVHNEQFF.

This clonotype was seen a handful of times. The chain couples TRBV29-1 to TRBJ1-5, with D hard to call. CDR3 size: 13 residues. From germline, CDR1 is SQVTM and CDR2 ANQGSEA. V shed 6 bases and J shed 0 bases, with 9 bases lying between them. The CDR3 nucleotides read TGCAGCGTAAGGACGTATAGCAATCAGCCCCAGCATTTT. It is translated as CSVRTYSNQPQHF.

The V gene is TRBV27, the J gene TRBJ2-5; D tentatively reads TRBD1 or TRBD2 (5 bases each). Between the trimmed V and J ends, which lost 5 bases and 0 bases, there was a span of 13 bases. CDR3 size: 15 residues. Germline assignment: CDR1 MNHEY and CDR2 SMNVEV (reference sequence). CDR3 amino acids: CASSLGTEYQETQYF. The CDR3 DNA follows: TGTGCCAGCAGTCTGGGGACGGAGTACCAAGAGACCCAGTACTTC.

V gene TRBV29-1 combines with J gene TRBJ1-1; possibly TRBD1 for D (5 bases). The V gene's germline CDR1 is SQVTM and CDR2 ANQGSEA. V was cut by 0 bases and J by 4 bases, with 21 bases left in between. The length of the CDR3 is 17 residues. Here the CDR3 DNA reads TGCAGCGTTGAAGATCAACCTAGGGGCGGAGGGGTCACTGAAGCTTTCTTT. Amino acid sequence: CSVEDQPRGGGVTEAFF.

This clonotype showed up many times. The chain joins TRBV29-1 to TRBJ2-7; D remains ambiguous. Between the trimmed V and J ends, which lost 3 bases and 0 bases, there was a span of 6 bases. CDR1 is SQVTM and CDR2 is ANQGSEA in the germline V gene. The CDR3 has 12 residues. CDR3 nucleotides: TGCAGCGTTGAGGTCAGCTCCTACGAGCAGTACTTC. Translating it yields CSVEVSSYEQYF.

This clonotype was seen many times. The chain employs TRBV5-6 and TRBJ1-1; no definite D call. Germline loops: CDR1 SGHDT, CDR2 YYEEEE. Trimming took 0 bases from V and 6 from J, leaving 9 bases between them. The CDR3 consists of 13 residues. The CDR3 region is CASSLGVRAEAFF. For the CDR3, the DNA is TGTGCCAGCAGCTTGGGAGTGAGGGCTGAAGCTTTCTTT.

This clonotype was recorded many times. The rearrangement uses TRBV12-3 or TRBV12-4 and TRBJ2-1, with TRBD2 matching over 9 bases. The CDR3 covers 20 residues. The ends lost 2 bases at V and 0 bases at J; junction bases unmatched: 14. The CDR3 coding sequence is TGTGCCAGCAGTTTAATACCGGGACTAGCAGGAGCGAGCTCCTACAATGAGCAGTTCTTC. Translating gives CASSLIPGLAGASSYNEQFF.

A few counts support this clonotype. The chain is built from TRBV28 and TRBJ2-1, with a weak D call TRBD1 (6 bases). Per the germline V gene, CDR1 is MDHEN and CDR2 is SYDVKM. There are 15 residues in the CDR3. V was cut by 6 bases and J by 2 bases, with 14 bases left in between. The DNA for the CDR3 is TGTGCCAGCAGAACATCCAGGACAGCCTACAATGAGCAGTTCTTC. Translation gives CASRTSRTAYNEQFF.

This clonotype was observed at least ten times. CDR3 in amino acids: CASRPTGSSLAQHF. DNA of the CDR3: TGTGCCAGCAGGCCTACAGGGAGTTCCCTGGCCCAGCATTTT. The chain combines TRBV28 with TRBJ1-5, with D possibly TRBD1 on 6 matching bases. The germline CDR1 and CDR2 sequences are MDHEN and SYDVKM. V lost 6 bases, J lost 11 bases, and 20 bases lay in between. The CDR3 runs to 14 residues.

This clonotype was picked up many times. The chain links TRBV6-5 to TRBJ2-7; 10 bases line up with TRBD1. V shed 6 bases, J shed 2 bases, and the junction held 7 bases outside the gene matches. The length of the CDR3 is 15 residues. CDR1 MNHEY and CDR2 SVGAGI come from the germline V gene. CDR3 loop: CASSLGGTGAYEQYF. The CDR3 nucleotides are TGTGCCAGCAGCCTCGGTGGGACAGGGGCCTACGAGCAGTACTTC.

The chain employs TRBV12-3 or TRBV12-4 and TRBJ2-7; the match to TRBD2 covers 14 bases. Germline trimming cut 2 bases from V and 0 bases from J; bases unmatched to any gene: 18. The CDR3 runs to 22 residues. The CDR3 DNA reads TGTGCCAGCAGTTTATCGGGACTCAGGACTAGCGGGGGGAACCTAGGCTCCTACGAGCAGTACTTC. It encodes CASSLSGLRTSGGNLGSYEQYF.

The rearrangement joins TRBV10-1 to TRBJ2-2, with D possibly being TRBD1 (6 bases). V was shortened by 10 bases and J by 7 bases, with 22 bases between the two germline ends. From germline, CDR1 is WNHNN and CDR2 SYGVQD (reference sequence). The CDR3 extends over 15 amino acids. In DNA, the CDR3 is TGCGCCACTACCCGGGACAATGCGAAAAACGGGGAGCTGTTTTTT. This translates into CATTRDNAKNGELFF.

V and J are TRBV5-1 and TRBJ1-1; 8 positions agree with TRBD1. Germline V lookup: CDR1 SGHRS, CDR2 YFSETQ. The length of the CDR3 is 15 residues. V lost 4 bases and J lost 1; bases outside the gene matches: 6. The chain's CDR3 is CASSNGQGQNTEAFF. Written as DNA, the CDR3 is TGCGCCAGCAGCAATGGACAGGGCCAGAACACTGAAGCTTTCTTT.

V and J are TRBV14 and TRBJ2-3, with TRBD2 identical over 8 bases. The CDR3 loop spans 16 amino acids. V was pared by 1 base and J by 3 bases, with 6 bases of the junction left unmatched. Germline values: CDR1 SGHDN, CDR2 FVKESK. The CDR3 DNA follows: TGTGCCAGCAGCCAAGTGGAGCGGGAGTTAACAGATACGCAGTATTTT. As protein: CASSQVERELTDTQYF.

This sequence joins TRBV12-3 or TRBV12-4 and TRBJ1-5; D may be TRBD1 (5 bases). The CDR3 runs to 13 residues. Trimming pared 5 bases from V and 5 bases from J, leaving 10 bases between. CDR3 protein: CASSTRVDQPQHF. The CDR3 DNA follows: TGTGCCAGCAGTACCAGGGTGGATCAGCCCCAGCATTTT.

Ten or more counts support this clonotype. The rearrangement uses TRBV27 and TRBJ2-1, with D tentatively TRBD2 (5 bases). The CDR3 consists of 15 residues. Germline V gene data show CDR1 as MNHEY and CDR2 as SMNVEV (reference sequence). V dropped 0 bases and J dropped 7 bases, with 13 bases sitting between them. Here the CDR3 reads CASSLSRGIRNEQFF. CDR3 DNA: TGTGCCAGCAGTTTATCGCGAGGGATAAGGAATGAGCAGTTCTTC.

This clonotype occurred a few times. The genes are TRBV27 and TRBJ2-4, with D unclear. The V and J ends lost 5 bases and 13 bases respectively, with 18 bases between them. Germline CDR1 is MNHEY and CDR2 is SMNVEV (reference sequence). The CDR3 length is 13 residues. The CDR3 DNA sequence: TGTGCCAGCAGTAACCAAGACTCGTTTCTGCAGTACTTC. Amino acids: CASSNQDSFLQYF.

In its sample, this clonotype was seen a few times. V gene TRBV27 combines with J gene TRBJ2-7; 10 bases map to TRBD1. The CDR3 extends over 15 amino acids. J gave up 1 base and V 4 bases, and 4 bases lay outside the gene matches. The germline CDR1 and CDR2 sequences are MNHEY and SMNVEV (reference sequence). The CDR3 DNA reads as TGTGCCAGCAGTTGGGGACAGGGGCGTTCCTACGAGCAGTACTTC. As protein: CASSWGQGRSYEQYF.